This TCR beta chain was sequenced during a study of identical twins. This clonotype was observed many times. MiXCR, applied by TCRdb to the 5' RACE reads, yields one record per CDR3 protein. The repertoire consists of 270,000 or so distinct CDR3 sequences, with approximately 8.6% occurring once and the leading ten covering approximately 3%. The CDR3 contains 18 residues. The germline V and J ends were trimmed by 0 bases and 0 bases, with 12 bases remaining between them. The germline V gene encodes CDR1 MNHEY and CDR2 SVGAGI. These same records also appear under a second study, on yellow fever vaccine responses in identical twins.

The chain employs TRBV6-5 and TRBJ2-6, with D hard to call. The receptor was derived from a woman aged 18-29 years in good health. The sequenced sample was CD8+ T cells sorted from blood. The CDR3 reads CASSYSDAGYSGANVLTF. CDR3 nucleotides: TGTGCCAGCAGTTACTCGGACGCCGGATACTCTGGGGCCAACGTCCTGACTTTC.